This T cell receptor (beta chain) was identified in a study of OX40 agonist ivuxolimab in advanced cancers. Study context: Head and neck, renal cell, melanoma or hepatocellular carcinoma were the cancers that dose-escalation patients had. Study results and caveats: With doses of 0.1-3.0 mg/kg, partial responders showed among the lowest clonal expansion. Expanded peripheral T cell antigen specificity was not determined.

This clone was detected only once. Its antigen is still unknown. The table came from immunoSEQ multiplex PCR; TCRdb's copy has only in-frame clones and leaves some out. The data show 83,000 or so clones, approximately 83% seen once. The length of the CDR3 is 17 residues. Germline assignment: CDR1 SGHTA and CDR2 FQGTGA. Losses at the gene ends were 0 bases for V and 2 bases for J; bases not matched to a gene: 6. Autoimmune disease history or systemic immunosuppression led to patients being barred. The TCR comes from an adult with an advanced solid tumor such as melanoma, head and neck, liver or kidney cancer. The sample consisted of CD4+ or CD8+ T cells sorted from blood, taken in a trial of the OX40 agonist ivuxolimab. The gene calls are TRBV7-3 and TRBJ2-1, with 8 bases lining up with TRBD1. The CDR3 DNA reads TGTGCCAGCAGCTTAACCCCCCAGGGGGCGCCCTACAATGAGCAGTTCTTC. Translating gives CASSLTPQGAPYNEQFF.